This T cell receptor (beta chain) is from a study of cytomegalovirus exposure and HLA in healthy donors. Findings of the study overall: CMV serostatus was the sole immune exposure data available.

PCR primers comprised 60 Vbeta and 13 Jbeta primers. Some clones are missing from TCRdb's copy, which holds only in-frame ones; the method was immunoSEQ multiplex PCR. This sample carries about 130,000 clones, over 70% of them seen once, and the ten largest clones take 1.8%. The CDR3 is 15 amino acids. Germline V lookup: CDR1 SGHDN, CDR2 FVKESK. The V gene lost 2 bases and the J gene lost 0 bases, with 11 bases spanning the gap. A remark on this clone: Its antigen is as yet unknown.

The sequenced material came from PBMCs. V gene TRBV14 combines with J gene TRBJ2-7; maybe TRBD1 (6 bases). This sequence was found in a middle-aged woman in good health and CMV-seronegative. The CDR3 spells CASSQLDRFSYEQYF. The CDR3 DNA sequence: TGTGCCAGCAGCCAACTTGACAGGTTCTCCTACGAGCAGTACTTC.